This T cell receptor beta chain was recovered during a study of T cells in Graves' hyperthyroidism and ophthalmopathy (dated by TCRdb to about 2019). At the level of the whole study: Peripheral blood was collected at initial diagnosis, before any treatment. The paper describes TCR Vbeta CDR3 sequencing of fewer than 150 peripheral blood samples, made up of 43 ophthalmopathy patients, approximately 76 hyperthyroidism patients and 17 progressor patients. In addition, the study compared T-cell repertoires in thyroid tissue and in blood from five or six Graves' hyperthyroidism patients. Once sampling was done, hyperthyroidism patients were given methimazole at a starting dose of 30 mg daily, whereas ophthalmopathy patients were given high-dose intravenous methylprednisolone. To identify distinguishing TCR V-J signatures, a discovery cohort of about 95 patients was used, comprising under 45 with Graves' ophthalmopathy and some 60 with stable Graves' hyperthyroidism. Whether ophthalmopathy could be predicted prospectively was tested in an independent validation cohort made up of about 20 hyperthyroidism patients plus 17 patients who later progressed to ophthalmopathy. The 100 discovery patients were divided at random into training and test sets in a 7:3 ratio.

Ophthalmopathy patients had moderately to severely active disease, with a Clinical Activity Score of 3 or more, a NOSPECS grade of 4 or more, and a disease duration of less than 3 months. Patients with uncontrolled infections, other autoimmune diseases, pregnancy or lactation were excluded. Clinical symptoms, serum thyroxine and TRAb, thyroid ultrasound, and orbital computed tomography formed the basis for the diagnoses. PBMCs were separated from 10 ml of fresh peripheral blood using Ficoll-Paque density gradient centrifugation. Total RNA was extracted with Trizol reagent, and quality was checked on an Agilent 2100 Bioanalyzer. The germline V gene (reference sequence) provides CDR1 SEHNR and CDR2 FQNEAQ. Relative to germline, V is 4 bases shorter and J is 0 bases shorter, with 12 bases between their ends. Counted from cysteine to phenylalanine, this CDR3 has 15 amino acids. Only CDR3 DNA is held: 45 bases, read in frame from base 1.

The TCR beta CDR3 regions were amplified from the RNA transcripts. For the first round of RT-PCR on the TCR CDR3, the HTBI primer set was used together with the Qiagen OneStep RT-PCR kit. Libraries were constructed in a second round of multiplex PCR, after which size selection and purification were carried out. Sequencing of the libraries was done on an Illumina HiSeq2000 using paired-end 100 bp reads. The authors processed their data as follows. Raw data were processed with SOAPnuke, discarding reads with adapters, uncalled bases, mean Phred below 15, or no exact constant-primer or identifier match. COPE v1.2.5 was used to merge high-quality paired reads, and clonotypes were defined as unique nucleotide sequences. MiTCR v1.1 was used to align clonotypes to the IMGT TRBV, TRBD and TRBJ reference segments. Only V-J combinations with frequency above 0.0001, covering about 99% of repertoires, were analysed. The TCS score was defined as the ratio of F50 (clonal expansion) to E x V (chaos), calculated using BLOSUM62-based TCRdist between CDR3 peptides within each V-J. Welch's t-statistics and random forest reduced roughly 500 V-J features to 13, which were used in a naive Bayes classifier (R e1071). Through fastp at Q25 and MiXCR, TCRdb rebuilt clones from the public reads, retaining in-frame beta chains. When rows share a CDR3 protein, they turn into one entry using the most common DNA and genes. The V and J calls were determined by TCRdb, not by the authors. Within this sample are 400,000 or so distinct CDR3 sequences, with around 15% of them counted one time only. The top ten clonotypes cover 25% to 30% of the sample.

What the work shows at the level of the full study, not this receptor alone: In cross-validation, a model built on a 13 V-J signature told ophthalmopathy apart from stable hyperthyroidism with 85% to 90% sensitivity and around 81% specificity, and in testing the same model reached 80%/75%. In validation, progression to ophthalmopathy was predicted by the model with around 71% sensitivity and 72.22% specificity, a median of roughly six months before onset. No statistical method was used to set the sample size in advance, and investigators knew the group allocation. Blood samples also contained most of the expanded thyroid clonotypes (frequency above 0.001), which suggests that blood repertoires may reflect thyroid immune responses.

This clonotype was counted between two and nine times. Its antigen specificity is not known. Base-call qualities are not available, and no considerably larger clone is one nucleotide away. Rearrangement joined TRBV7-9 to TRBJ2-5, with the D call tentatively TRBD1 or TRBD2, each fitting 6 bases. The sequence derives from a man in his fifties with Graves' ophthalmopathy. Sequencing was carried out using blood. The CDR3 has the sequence CASSYLGGYQETQYF. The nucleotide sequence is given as TGTGCCAGCAGCTACCTAGGGGGGTACCAAGAGACCCAGTACTTC. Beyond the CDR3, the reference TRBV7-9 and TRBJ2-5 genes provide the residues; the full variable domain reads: DTGVSQNPRHKITKRGQNVTFRCDPISEHNRLYWYRQTLGQGPEFLTYFQNEAQLEKSRLLSDRFSAERPKGSFSTLEIQRTEQGDSAMYLCASSYLGGYQETQYFGPGTRLLVL.